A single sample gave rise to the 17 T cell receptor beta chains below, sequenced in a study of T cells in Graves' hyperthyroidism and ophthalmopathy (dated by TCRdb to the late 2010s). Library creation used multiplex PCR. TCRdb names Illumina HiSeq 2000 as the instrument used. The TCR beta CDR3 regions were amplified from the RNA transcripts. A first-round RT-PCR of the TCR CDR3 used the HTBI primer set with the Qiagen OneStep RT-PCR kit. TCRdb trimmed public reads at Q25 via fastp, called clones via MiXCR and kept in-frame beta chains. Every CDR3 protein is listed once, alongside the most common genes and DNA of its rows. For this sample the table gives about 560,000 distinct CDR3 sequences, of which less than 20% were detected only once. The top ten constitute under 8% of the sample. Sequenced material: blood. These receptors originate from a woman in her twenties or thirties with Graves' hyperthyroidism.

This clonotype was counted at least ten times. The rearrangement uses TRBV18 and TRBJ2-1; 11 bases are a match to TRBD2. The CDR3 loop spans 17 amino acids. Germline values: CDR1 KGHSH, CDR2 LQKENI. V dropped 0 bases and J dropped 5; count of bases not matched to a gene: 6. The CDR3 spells CASSPPLLAGDHNEQFF. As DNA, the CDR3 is TGTGCCAGCTCACCACCCCTACTAGCGGGAGACCACAATGAGCAGTTCTTC.

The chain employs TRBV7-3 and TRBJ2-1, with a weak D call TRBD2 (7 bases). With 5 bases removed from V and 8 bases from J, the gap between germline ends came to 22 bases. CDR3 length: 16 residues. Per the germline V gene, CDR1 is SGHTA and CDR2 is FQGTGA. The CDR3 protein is CASSPRRGGGRDEQFF. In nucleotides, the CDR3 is TGTGCCAGCAGCCCTCGCAGGGGAGGGGGTCGCGATGAGCAGTTCTTC.

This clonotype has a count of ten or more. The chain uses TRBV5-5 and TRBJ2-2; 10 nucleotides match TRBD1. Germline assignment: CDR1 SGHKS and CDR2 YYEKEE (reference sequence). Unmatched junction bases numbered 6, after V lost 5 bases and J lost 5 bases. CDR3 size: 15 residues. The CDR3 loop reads CASSSDRGRTGELFF. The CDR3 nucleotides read TGTGCCAGCAGTTCTGACAGGGGGCGGACCGGGGAGCTGTTTTTT. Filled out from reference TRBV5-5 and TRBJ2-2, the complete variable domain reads DAGVTQSPTHLIKTRGQQVTLRCSPISGHKSVSWYQQVLGQGPQFIFQYYEKEERGRGNFPDRFSARQFPNYSSELNVNALLLGDSALYLCASSSDRGRTGELFFGEGSRLTVL.

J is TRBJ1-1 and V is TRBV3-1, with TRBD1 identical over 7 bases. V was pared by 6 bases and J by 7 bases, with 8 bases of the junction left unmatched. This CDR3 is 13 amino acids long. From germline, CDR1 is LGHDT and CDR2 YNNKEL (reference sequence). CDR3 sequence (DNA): TGTGCCAGCAGTCCACAGGGGCTGGATGAAGCTTTCTTT. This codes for CASSPQGLDEAFF.

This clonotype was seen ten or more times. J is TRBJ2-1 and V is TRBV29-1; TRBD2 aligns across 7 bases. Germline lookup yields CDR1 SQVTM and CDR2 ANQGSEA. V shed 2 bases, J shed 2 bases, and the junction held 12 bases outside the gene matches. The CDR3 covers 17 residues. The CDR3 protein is CSVELWVGGSTYNEQFF. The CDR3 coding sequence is TGCAGCGTTGAACTGTGGGTGGGCGGGAGCACCTACAATGAGCAGTTCTTC.

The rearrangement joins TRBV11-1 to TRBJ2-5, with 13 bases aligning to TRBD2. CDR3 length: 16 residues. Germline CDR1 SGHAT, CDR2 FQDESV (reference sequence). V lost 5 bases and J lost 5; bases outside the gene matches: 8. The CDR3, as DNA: TGTGCCAGCAGCCGCGGGACTAGCGGGGAAAGGGAGACCCAGTACTTC. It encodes CASSRGTSGERETQYF.

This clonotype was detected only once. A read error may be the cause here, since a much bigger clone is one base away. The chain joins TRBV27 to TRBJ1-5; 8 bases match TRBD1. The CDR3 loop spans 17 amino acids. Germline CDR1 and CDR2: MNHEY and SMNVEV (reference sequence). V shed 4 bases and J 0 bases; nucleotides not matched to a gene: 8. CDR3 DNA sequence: TGTGCCAGCAGTTCATCGGGACAGGCCCTTAGCAATCAGCCCCAGCATTTT. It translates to CASSSSGQALSNQPQHF.

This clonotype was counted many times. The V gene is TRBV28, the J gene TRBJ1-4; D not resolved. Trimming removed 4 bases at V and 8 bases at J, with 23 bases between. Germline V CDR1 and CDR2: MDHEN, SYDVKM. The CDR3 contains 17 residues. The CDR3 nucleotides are TGTGCCAGCAGTTCACCCTCGGACGCCTCCACCGGAGAAAAACTGTTTTTT. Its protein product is CASSSPSDASTGEKLFF.

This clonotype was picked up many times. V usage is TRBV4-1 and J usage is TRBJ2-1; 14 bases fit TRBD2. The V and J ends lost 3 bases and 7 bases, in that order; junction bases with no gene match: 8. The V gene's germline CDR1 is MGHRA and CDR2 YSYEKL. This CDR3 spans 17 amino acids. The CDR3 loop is CASSQPPGLAGGNEQFF. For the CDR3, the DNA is TGCGCCAGCAGCCAGCCCCCAGGACTAGCGGGAGGTAATGAGCAGTTCTTC.

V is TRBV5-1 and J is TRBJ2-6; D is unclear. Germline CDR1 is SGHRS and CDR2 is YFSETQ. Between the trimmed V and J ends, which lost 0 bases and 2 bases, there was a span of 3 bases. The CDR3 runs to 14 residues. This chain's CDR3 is CASSLDPGANVLTF. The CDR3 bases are TGCGCCAGCAGCTTGGACCCTGGGGCCAACGTCCTGACTTTC.

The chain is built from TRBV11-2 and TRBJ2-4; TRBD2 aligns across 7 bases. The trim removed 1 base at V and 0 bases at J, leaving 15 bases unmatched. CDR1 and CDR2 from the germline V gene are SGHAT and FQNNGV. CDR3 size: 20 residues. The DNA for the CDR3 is TGTGCCAGCAGCTTAGGACATTCGGGGGGTAGCGGAAGAGCCAAAAACATTCAGTACTTC. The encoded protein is CASSLGHSGGSGRAKNIQYF.

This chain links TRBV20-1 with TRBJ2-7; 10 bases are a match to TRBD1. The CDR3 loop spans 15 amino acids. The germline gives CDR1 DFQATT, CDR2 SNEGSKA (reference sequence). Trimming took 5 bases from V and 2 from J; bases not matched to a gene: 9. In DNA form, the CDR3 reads TGCAGTGCTTCAGACAGGGGGCTAGCAACCTACGAGCAGTACTTC. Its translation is CSASDRGLATYEQYF.

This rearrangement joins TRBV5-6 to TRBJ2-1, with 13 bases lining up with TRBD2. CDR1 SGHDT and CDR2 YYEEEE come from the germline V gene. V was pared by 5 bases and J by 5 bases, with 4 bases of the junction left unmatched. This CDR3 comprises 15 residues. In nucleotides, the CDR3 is TGTGCCAGCAGACTAGCGGGAGGGCCAGACAATGAGCAGTTCTTC. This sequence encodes CASRLAGGPDNEQFF.

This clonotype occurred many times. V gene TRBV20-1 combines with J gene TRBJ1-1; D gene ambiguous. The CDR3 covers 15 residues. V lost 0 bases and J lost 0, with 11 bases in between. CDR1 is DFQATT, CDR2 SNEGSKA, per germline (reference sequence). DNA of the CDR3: TGCAGTGCTAGAGATCGCGCAGCAATGAACACTGAAGCTTTCTTT. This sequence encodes CSARDRAAMNTEAFF.

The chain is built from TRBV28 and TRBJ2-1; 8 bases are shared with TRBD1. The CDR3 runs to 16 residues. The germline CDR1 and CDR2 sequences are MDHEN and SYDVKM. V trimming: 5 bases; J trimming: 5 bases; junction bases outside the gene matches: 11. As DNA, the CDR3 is TGTGCCAGCAGTACGACCGGGACAGGAGGGCACAATGAGCAGTTCTTC. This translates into CASSTTGTGGHNEQFF.

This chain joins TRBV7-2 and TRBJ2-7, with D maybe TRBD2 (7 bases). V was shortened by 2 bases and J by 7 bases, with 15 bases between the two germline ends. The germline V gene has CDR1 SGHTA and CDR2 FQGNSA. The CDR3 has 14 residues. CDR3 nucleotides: TGTGCCAGCAGCTTAATGGGAGGGGGGGTTGAGCAGTACTTC. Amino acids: CASSLMGGGVEQYF.

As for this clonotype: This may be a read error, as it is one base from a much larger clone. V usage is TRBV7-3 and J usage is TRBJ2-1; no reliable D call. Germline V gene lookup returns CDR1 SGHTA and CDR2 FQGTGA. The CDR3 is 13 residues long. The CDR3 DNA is TGCGCCAGCAGCCAAGTTCGGAGTTTTGAGCAGTTCTTC. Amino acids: CASSQVRSFEQFF.